The rows below give T cell receptor beta chains drawn from one sample of a study of response to subunit inactivated influenza vaccine. TCRdb processed the RT-PCR reads anew with MiXCR; each CDR3 protein has one entry. The sample contains a few hundred thousand distinct CDR3 sequences, about 7.2% of which appear only once. The input for sequencing was PBMCs from blood, taken less than 30 months after vaccination. These receptor sequences come from a man aged 45 to 70 who received an inactivated influenza vaccine. The CDR3 runs from the conserved cysteine through the conserved F or W. Fields, in order: D gene, clone size, J gene, V gene, CDR3 DNA, CDR3 protein. A D gene is named only where the DNA matches it firmly. Clone size, where shown, is once, few, many, or a class for clones that have expanded.

TRBD1,many,TRBJ2-7,TRBV29-1,TGCAGCGTCAGACAGGGCTCCTACGAGCAGTACTTC,CSVRQGSYEQYF
.,.,TRBJ1-1,TRBV29-1,TGCAGCGTTCACCCCCAGGGAGCGAGTACTGAAGCTTTCTTT,CSVHPQGASTEAFF
.,.,TRBJ2-7,TRBV28,TGTGCCAGCAAGGACAGACCCTACGAGCAGTACTTC,CASKDRPYEQYF
TRBD1,few,TRBJ1-2,TRBV3-1,TGTGCCAGCAGCCCCCGGGACAGGGGCTACTATGGCTACACCTTC,CASSPRDRGYYGYTF
.,.,TRBJ2-1,TRBV13,TGTGCCAGCAGCTATCAGCCGAACAATGAGCAGTTCTTC,CASSYQPNNEQFF
.,many,TRBJ2-3,TRBV6-2/TRBV6-3,TGTGCCAGCAGTCCAATAAGTAGGGGCACAGATACGCAGTATTTT,CASSPISRGTDTQYF
.,.,TRBJ1-3,TRBV6-1,TGTGCCAGCAGTGAAGTCGGGGGGGCTGGAAACACCATATATTTT,CASSEVGGAGNTIYF
TRBD1,few,TRBJ2-7,TRBV20-1,TGCAGTGCTTCCCCCGGGACAGGCGATCGGGAGCAGTACTTC,CSASPGTGDREQYF
.,many,TRBJ2-3,TRBV20-1,TGCAGTAAAACGATTGGCACAGATACGCAGTATTTT,CSKTIGTDTQYF
.,few,TRBJ2-5,TRBV2,TGTGCCAGCACCGTCTGGCCGTACCAAGAGACCCAGTACTTC,CASTVWPYQETQYF
.,many,TRBJ1-5,TRBV7-9,TGTGCCAGCAGCTTCGGTGTTAGCAATCAGCCCCAGCATTTT,CASSFGVSNQPQHF
.,many,TRBJ1-1,TRBV12-3/TRBV12-4,TGTGCCAGCAGTCCCTACAGGGTTCGGATGAACACTGAAGCTTTCTTT,CASSPYRVRMNTEAFF
TRBD1,.,TRBJ2-2,TRBV27,TGTGCCAGCACCCGACAGGGGGGGAGCACCGGGGAGCTGTTTTTT,CASTRQGGSTGELFF
.,many,TRBJ2-7,TRBV18,TGTGCCAGCTCTCCCAGCTTTCACGAGCAGTACTTC,CASSPSFHEQYF